Below, 25 T cell receptor beta chains from the same sample are listed, as sequenced in a study of blood T cell repertoires in COVID-19 (dated by TCRdb to the early 2020s). The method was the immunoSEQ multiplex PCR assay. As stored in TCRdb, this immuneACCESS dataset retains in-frame rearrangements with V and J assigned. A fraction of the clones does not appear; measured against another copy, unresolved V genes explain less than half of the discrepancy, and the remainder lacks a known reason. Present in this sample are over 85,000 clones, about four fifths of which were seen just once. The ten largest clones represent approximately 22% of the sample. Sequencing used peripheral blood. These receptors all stem from a human donor in a cohort sampled during active COVID-19.

The chain recombines TRBV5-4 with TRBJ2-3; no clear D gene. The V end was cut by 5 bases, the J end by 5 bases, with 12 bases between. The CDR3 consists of 13 residues. Germline CDR1 SGHNT, CDR2 YYREEE (reference sequence). CDR3 region: CASSPETGDTQYF. In DNA form, the CDR3 reads TGTGCCAGCAGTCCTGAGACGGGAGATACGCAGTATTTT.

The chain recombines TRBV7-9 with TRBJ2-2; tentative D call: TRBD1 (6 bases). Germline CDR1 reads SEHNR; CDR2 reads FQNEAQ (reference sequence). V was cut by 5 bases and J by 7 bases, with 11 bases left in between. This CDR3 is built from 13 residues. The CDR3 spells CASSPLDSGELFF. The CDR3 coding sequence is TGTGCCAGCAGCCCTCTGGACAGCGGGGAGCTGTTTTTT.

The chain couples TRBV19 to TRBJ2-5, with D tentatively TRBD2 (6 bases). Germline loops: CDR1 LNHDA, CDR2 SQIVND (reference sequence). This CDR3 has 13 amino acids. Trimming removed 6 bases at V and 5 bases at J, with 13 bases between. The CDR3 spells CASSPGDRETQYF. The CDR3 DNA is TGTGCCAGTAGCCCGGGGGACCGGGAGACCCAGTACTTC.

This chain uses TRBV14 with TRBJ2-7; TRBD2 agrees at 9 bases. CDR3 length: 16 residues. CDR1 is SGHDN, CDR2 FVKESK, per germline. The ends lost 1 base at V and 5 bases at J; junction bases unmatched: 9. CDR3 nucleotides: TGTGCCAGCAGCCAAGTTTTGGGACTAGCTAAACACGAGCAGTACTTC. It specifies CASSQVLGLAKHEQYF.

This clone showed up just once. V is TRBV4-3 and J is TRBJ1-1; no firm D call. This CDR3 is 15 amino acids long. The V end lost 0 bases, the J end lost 5 bases, and 13 bases lay between the germline ends. The germline V gene encodes CDR1 LGHNA and CDR2 YSLEER. The CDR3 reads CASSQDLEGGTEAFF. The CDR3 nucleotides read TGCGCCAGCAGCCAAGATCTGGAGGGAGGAACTGAAGCTTTCTTT.

This rearrangement joins TRBV9 to TRBJ2-1; D is undetermined. Trimming removed 1 base at V and 0 bases at J, with 11 bases between. The CDR3 has 16 amino acids. Germline CDR1 SGDLS, CDR2 YYNGEE. As DNA, the CDR3 is TGTGCCAGCAGCGTACAGACTGCTAACTCCTACAATGAGCAGTTCTTC. Protein product: CASSVQTANSYNEQFF.

This sequence joins TRBV4-2 and TRBJ2-1; perhaps TRBD2 as D (5 bases). V was trimmed by 4 bases and J by 7 bases, leaving 17 bases between them. The CDR3 is 15 residues long. CDR1 and CDR2 (germline): LGHNA, YNFKEQ. The DNA of the CDR3 is TGTGCCAGCAGCCTCGGGGATGATCGGGCGAATGAGCAGTTCTTC. Translation: CASSLGDDRANEQFF.

Points on this clone: Germline and junction disagree at one end, which may indicate a read error. The chain uses TRBV7-7 and TRBJ2-4; 9 nucleotides agree with TRBD2. The germline CDR1 and CDR2 sequences are SSHAT and FNYEAQ (reference sequence). CDR3 size: 17 residues. CDR3: CASSSPTSGLAKNIQYF. For the CDR3, the DNA is TGTGCTAGCAGCTCCCCGACTAGCGGTCTAGCCAAAAACATTCAGTACTTC.

CDR3 in DNA: TGTGCCTGGGGCCGGACAGGGTGGGAGACCCAGTACTTC. The encoded protein is CAWGRTGWETQYF. The V call is TRBV30, the J call TRBJ2-5; 8 bases match TRBD1. Per germline, CDR1 GTSNPN and CDR2 SVGIG (reference sequence). Unmatched junction bases numbered 7, after V lost 5 bases and J lost 5 bases. This CDR3 contains 13 residues.

This sequence joins TRBV9 and TRBJ2-1; D might be TRBD1 (6 bases). This CDR3 is built from 13 residues. Trimming shortened V by 1 base and J by 8 bases, and 10 bases separated the two germline ends. Germline CDR1 and CDR2: SGDLS and YYNGEE. CDR3 sequence (DNA): TGTGCCAGCAGCGTATCCAGGGGACATGAGCAGTTCTTC. Its translation: CASSVSRGHEQFF.

This clone came up a few times. The CDR3 DNA reads as TGTGCCAGCAGGCCCGGACTAGCGGAGGGCACCGGGGAGCTGTTTTTT. The encoded protein is CASRPGLAEGTGELFF. The gene calls are TRBV2 and TRBJ2-2, with 10 bases identical to TRBD2. The CDR3 consists of 16 residues. J lost 4 bases, V lost 6 bases, and 8 bases had no gene match. Germline CDR1 and CDR2: SNHLY and FYNNEI.

The V call is TRBV28, the J call TRBJ1-5; D not resolved. Trimming stripped 9 bases from V and 6 bases from J, with 12 bases between. There are 12 residues in the CDR3. Germline V gives CDR1 MDHEN, CDR2 SYDVKM. CDR3 in DNA: TGTGCCAGTTCCCTCGTGGCTCAGCCCCAGCATTTT. Encoded protein: CASSLVAQPQHF.

This clone has a single count. The CDR3, as DNA: TGTGCCAGTAGTGGGGGGGCGGATTCACCCCTCCACTTT. Translating it yields CASSGGADSPLHF. The chain is built from TRBV19 and TRBJ1-6; D might be TRBD1 (6 bases). Trimming took off 5 bases at V and 8 bases at J, with 10 bases between the two ends. The CDR3 sequence is 13 residues long. Germline CDR1 reads LNHDA; CDR2 reads SQIVND (reference sequence).

This chain links TRBV28 with TRBJ2-7; 7 nucleotides align to TRBD2. CDR1 and CDR2 (germline): MDHEN, SYDVKM. V lost 11 bases, J lost 0 bases, and 10 bases stayed unmatched. The CDR3 contains 14 residues. The CDR3 bases are TGTGCCTCTCATCGGGCTAGCGGCTCCTACGAGCAGTACTTC. Translated, it gives CASHRASGSYEQYF.

The J gene is TRBJ2-2, the V gene TRBV6-6; TRBD2 matches 10 bases. There are 15 residues in the CDR3. V gave up 5 bases and J gave up 3 bases; unmatched junction bases: 3. CDR1 is MNHNY, CDR2 SVGAGI, per germline (reference sequence). The CDR3 DNA follows: TGTGCCAGCAGTCTCGGGACTAGCGACACCGGGGAGCTGTTTTTT. Its translation: CASSLGTSDTGELFF.

The chain has TRBV10-1 and TRBJ2-7; 12 bases agree with TRBD2. This CDR3 spans 14 amino acids. V lost 4 bases, J lost 4 bases, and 2 bases stayed unmatched. Looked up from germline, CDR1 is WNHNN and CDR2 is SYGVQD (reference sequence). CDR3 region: CASSAGTSGYEQYF. In DNA, the CDR3 is TGCGCCAGCAGTGCTGGGACTAGCGGGTACGAGCAGTACTTC.

The chain is built from TRBV6-2 or TRBV6-3 and TRBJ2-3; 14 bases are a match to TRBD2. There are 20 residues in the CDR3. V was clipped by 0 bases and J by 4 bases; unmatched bases: 12. Germline V lookup: CDR1 MNHEY, CDR2 SVGEGT. The CDR3: CASSYSMTSGRAARADTQYF. In DNA form, the CDR3 reads TGTGCCAGCAGTTACTCGATGACTAGCGGGAGGGCCGCTCGGGCAGATACGCAGTATTTT.

The chain employs TRBV7-2 and TRBJ2-7; 10 bases map to TRBD2. The CDR3 runs 14 residues. Germline V gives CDR1 SGHTA, CDR2 FQGNSA. The V gene end was trimmed by 5 bases and the J gene end by 6 bases; junction bases not matched to a gene: 7. The CDR3 is CASSPEREGREQYF. The DNA for the CDR3 is TGTGCCAGCAGCCCAGAGCGGGAGGGCCGCGAGCAGTACTTC.

The CDR3 here is CASSRQGDTEAFF. DNA of the CDR3: TGTGCCAGCAGTAGACAGGGGGACACTGAAGCTTTCTTT. The chain carries TRBV12-3 or TRBV12-4 and TRBJ1-1; 9 nucleotides match TRBD1. This CDR3 comprises 13 residues. The junction had 1 base not matched to a gene; V was cut back by 5 bases and J by 3 bases.

CDR3 DNA: TGTGCCTGGAGTCAGGGACTAGCGGGAGGGGAGACCCAGTACTTC. This sequence encodes CAWSQGLAGGETQYF. The rearrangement uses TRBV30 and TRBJ2-5, with 16 bases lining up with TRBD2. Germline V gene data show CDR1 as GTSNPN and CDR2 as SVGIG (reference sequence). Trimming removed 2 bases from V and 5 bases from J; junction bases left unmatched: 2. The CDR3 covers 15 residues.

This chain joins TRBV4-3 and TRBJ2-3; D unclear. CDR3 length equals 13 residues. Germline values: CDR1 LGHNA, CDR2 YSLEER. The V end was cut by 0 bases, the J end by 7 bases, with 8 bases between. The CDR3 sequence: CASSQDRTYTQYF. The CDR3 coding sequence is TGCGCCAGCAGCCAAGATCGTACATATACGCAGTATTTT.

The V call is TRBV7-9, the J call TRBJ2-7, with D perhaps TRBD2 (5 bases). Trimming pared 6 bases from V and 3 bases from J, leaving 12 bases between. The length of the CDR3 is 13 residues. Germline loops: CDR1 SEHNR, CDR2 FQNEAQ (reference sequence). In nucleotides, the CDR3 is TGTGCCAGCAGGTTGGACGGGGACTACGAGCAGTACTTC. It translates to CASRLDGDYEQYF.

V and J are TRBV9 and TRBJ1-5; D remains unclear. The CDR3 is 13 residues long. V was pared by 2 bases and J by 5 bases, with 8 bases between. CDR1 SGDLS and CDR2 YYNGEE come from the germline V gene. The CDR3 here is CASSVDGDQPQHF. As DNA, the CDR3 is TGTGCCAGCAGCGTTGACGGAGATCAGCCCCAGCATTTT.

The gene calls are TRBV20-1 and TRBJ2-5; D gene unclear. The CDR3 runs to 11 residues. V was cut by 7 bases and J by 1 base, with 7 bases left in between. CDR1 is DFQATT and CDR2 is SNEGSKA in the germline V gene (reference sequence). The DNA of the CDR3 is TGCAGTGGTGGCCGCCAAGAGACCCAGTACTTC. This gives the protein CSGGRQETQYF.

This chain joins TRBV7-9 and TRBJ1-2, with unresolved D. The CDR3 covers 13 residues. The V end was cut by 4 bases, the J end by 4 bases, with 10 bases between. The germline V gene encodes CDR1 SEHNR and CDR2 FQNEAQ (reference sequence). This chain's CDR3 is CASSWTFGYGYTF. The CDR3 bases are TGTGCCAGCAGCTGGACTTTCGGCTATGGCTACACCTTC.